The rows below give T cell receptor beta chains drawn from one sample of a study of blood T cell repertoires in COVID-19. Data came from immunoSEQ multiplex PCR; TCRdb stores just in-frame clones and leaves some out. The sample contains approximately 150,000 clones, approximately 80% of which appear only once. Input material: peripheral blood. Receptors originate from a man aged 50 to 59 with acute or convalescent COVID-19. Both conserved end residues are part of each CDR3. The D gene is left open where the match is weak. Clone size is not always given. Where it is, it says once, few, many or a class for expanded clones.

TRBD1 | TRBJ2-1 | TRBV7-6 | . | CASSHRQGSNEQFF | TGTGCCAGCAGCCACCGACAGGGATCCAATGAGCAGTTCTTC
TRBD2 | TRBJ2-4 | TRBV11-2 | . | CASSLVAGVGNIQYF | TGTGCCAGCAGCTTAGTTGCGGGGGTAGGAAACATTCAGTACTTC
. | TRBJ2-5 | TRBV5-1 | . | CASSLTGPQETQYF | TGCGCCAGCAGCCTTACAGGGCCCCAAGAGACCCAGTACTTC
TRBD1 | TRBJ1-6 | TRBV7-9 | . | CASSAHTGDPYNSPLHF | TGTGCCAGCAGCGCCCACACAGGGGACCCGTATAATTCACCCCTCCACTTT
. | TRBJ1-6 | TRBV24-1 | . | CARYRVHNSPLHF | TGTGCCAGATACAGGGTGCATAATTCACCCCTCCACTTT
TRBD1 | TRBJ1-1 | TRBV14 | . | CASSQSIRDRVAEAFF | TGTGCCAGCAGCCAGTCTATTCGGGACAGGGTCGCTGAAGCTTTCTTT
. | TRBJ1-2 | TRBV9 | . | CASSPKTGPNYGYTF | TGTGCCAGCAGCCCCAAGACAGGACCTAACTATGGCTACACCTTC
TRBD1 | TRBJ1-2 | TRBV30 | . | CAWRLTGGENGYTF | TGTGCCTGGAGGCTAACAGGGGGCGAAAATGGCTACACCTTC
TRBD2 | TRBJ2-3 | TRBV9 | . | CASSVEGLAGTDTQYF | TGTGCCAGCAGCGTAGAGGGGCTAGCGGGCACAGATACGCAGTATTTT
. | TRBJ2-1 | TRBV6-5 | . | CASTVTDSYNEQFF | TGTGCCAGCACCGTGACAGATTCTTACAATGAGCAGTTCTTC
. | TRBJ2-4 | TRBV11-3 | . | CASSLAESRKNIQYF | TGTGCCAGCAGCTTAGCTGAGTCCAGGAAAAACATTCAGTACTTC
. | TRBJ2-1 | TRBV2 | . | CASVTQGINEQFF | TGTGCCAGCGTCACACAGGGTATAAATGAGCAGTTCTTC
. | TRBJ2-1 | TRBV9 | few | CASSPRQFNEQFF | TGTGCCAGCAGCCCTCGACAGTTCAATGAGCAGTTCTTC
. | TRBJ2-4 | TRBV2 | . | CASKGQPQNIQYF | TGTGCCAGCAAAGGACAGCCTCAGAACATTCAGTACTTC
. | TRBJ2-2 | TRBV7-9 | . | CASSFSGEGTGELFF | TGTGCCAGCAGCTTTTCAGGGGAGGGGACCGGGGAGCTGTTTTTT
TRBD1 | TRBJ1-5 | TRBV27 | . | CASSLRGGGNQPQHF | TGTGCCAGCAGTTTACGAGGGGGCGGCAATCAGCCCCAGCATTTT
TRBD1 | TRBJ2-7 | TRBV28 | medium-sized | CASRPGQGGEQYF | TGTGCCAGCAGACCGGGACAGGGGGGCGAGCAGTACTTC
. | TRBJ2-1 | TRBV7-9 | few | CASSLRGPLGGNEQFF | TGTGCCAGCAGCTTGCGAGGTCCCCTGGGGGGCAATGAGCAGTTCTTC
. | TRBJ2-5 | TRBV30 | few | CAWSPEGETQYF | TGTGCCTGGTCCCCAGAGGGAGAGACCCAGTACTTC
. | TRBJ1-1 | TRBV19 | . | CASSIVSGNTEAFF | TGTGCCAGTAGTATCGTTTCAGGGAACACTGAAGCTTTCTTT
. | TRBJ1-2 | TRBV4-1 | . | CASSQTAAYGYTF | TGCGCCAGCAGCCAAACAGCGGCCTATGGCTACACCTTC
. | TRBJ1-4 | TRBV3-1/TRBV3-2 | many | CASSQTGINEKLFF | TGTGCCAGCAGCCAGACAGGAATTAATGAAAAACTGTTTTTT
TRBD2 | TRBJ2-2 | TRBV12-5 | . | CASGFSGGGNTGELFF | TGTGCTAGTGGTTTTTCCGGGGGGGGAAACACCGGGGAGCTGTTTTTT
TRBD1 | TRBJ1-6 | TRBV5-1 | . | CASSPGQSESPLHF | TGCGCCAGCAGCCCGGGACAGTCGGAATCACCCCTCCACTTT
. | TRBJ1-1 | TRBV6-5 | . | CASSYSQYLNTEAFF | TGTGCCAGCAGTTATTCTCAGTACCTGAACACTGAAGCTTTCTTT
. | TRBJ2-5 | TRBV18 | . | CASSPTLNQETQYF | TGTGCCAGCTCACCTACTCTAAACCAAGAGACCCAGTACTTC
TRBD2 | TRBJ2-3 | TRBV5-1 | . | CASSPSAGLAGGTDTQYF | TGCGCCAGCAGCCCTTCCGCGGGACTAGCGGGGGGCACAGATACGCAGTATTTT
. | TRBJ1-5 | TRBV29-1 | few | CSGTTDSNQPQHF | TGCAGCGGCACGACAGATAGCAATCAGCCCCAGCATTTT
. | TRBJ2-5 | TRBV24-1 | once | CATSDANVGETQYF | TGTGCCACCAGTGATGCCAACGTCGGGGAGACCCAGTACTTC
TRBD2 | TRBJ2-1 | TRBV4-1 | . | CASSQEGPPLAGRNNEQFF | TGCGCCAGCAGCCAAGAAGGCCCCCCACTAGCGGGGAGAAACAATGAGCAGTTCTTC
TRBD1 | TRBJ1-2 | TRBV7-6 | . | CASSWETQGAYGYTF | TGTGCCAGCAGCTGGGAAACACAGGGGGCATATGGCTACACCTTC
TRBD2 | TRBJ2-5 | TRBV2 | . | CASRQFGGGKQETQYF | TGTGCCAGCAGGCAGTTTGGCGGGGGAAAACAAGAGACCCAGTACTTC
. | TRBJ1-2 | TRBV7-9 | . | CASSLLRGKDGYTF | TGTGCCAGCAGCTTACTCAGGGGCAAGGATGGCTACACCTTC
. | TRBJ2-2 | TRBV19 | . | CASKGGPRSTGELFF | TGTGCCAGTAAGGGGGGGCCGAGGTCCACCGGGGAGCTGTTTTTT
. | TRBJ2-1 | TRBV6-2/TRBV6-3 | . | CASSSAQSAWDEQFF | TGTGCCAGCAGTTCGGCACAGTCTGCTTGGGATGAGCAGTTCTTC
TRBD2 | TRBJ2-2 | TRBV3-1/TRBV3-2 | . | CASSQERLAGGTGELFF | TGTGCCAGCAGCCAAGAGAGACTAGCGGGGGGCACCGGGGAGCTGTTTTTT
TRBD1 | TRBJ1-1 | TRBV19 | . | CASATTGGGTEAFF | TGTGCCAGTGCCACGACAGGGGGGGGAACTGAAGCTTTCTTT
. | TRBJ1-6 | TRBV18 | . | CASSPPAGSYNSPLHF | TGTGCCAGCTCACCACCGGCAGGGTCCTATAATTCACCCCTCCACTTT
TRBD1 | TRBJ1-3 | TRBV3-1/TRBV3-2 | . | CASSQGQGRDTIYF | TGTGCCAGCAGCCAAGGACAGGGGCGGGACACCATATATTTT